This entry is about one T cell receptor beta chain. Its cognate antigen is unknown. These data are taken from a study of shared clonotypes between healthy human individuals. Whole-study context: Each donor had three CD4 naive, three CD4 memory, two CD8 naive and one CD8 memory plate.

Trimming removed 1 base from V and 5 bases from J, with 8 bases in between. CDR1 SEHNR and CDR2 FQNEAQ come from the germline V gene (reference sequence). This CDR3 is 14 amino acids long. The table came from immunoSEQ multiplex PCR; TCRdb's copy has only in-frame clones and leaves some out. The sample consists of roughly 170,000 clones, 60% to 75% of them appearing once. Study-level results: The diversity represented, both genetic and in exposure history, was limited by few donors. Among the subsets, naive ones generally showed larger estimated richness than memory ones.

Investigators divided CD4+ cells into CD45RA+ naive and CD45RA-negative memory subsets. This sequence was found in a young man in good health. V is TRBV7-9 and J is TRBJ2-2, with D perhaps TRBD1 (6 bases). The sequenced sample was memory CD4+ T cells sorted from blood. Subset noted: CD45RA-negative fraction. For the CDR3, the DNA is TGTGCCAGCAGCTTAGACAGGGTAACCGGGGAGCTGTTTTTT. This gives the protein CASSLDRVTGELFF.